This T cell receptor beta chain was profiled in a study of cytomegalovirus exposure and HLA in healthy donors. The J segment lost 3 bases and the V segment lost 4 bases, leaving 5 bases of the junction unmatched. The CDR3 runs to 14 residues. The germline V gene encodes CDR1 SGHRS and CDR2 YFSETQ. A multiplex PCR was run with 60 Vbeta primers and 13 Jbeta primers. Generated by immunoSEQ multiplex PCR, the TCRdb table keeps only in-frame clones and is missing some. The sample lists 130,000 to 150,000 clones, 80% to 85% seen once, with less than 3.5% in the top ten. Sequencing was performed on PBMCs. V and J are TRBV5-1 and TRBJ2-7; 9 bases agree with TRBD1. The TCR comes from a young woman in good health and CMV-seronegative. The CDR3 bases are TGCGCCAGCAGCATCGCGGGACAGGGCTACGAGCAGTACTTC. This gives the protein CASSIAGQGYEQYF.